This T cell receptor (beta chain) came from a study of somatic mutations in cytotoxic T cells in rheumatoid arthritis. Produced via immunoSEQ multiplex PCR; TCRdb's table is partial and in-frame only. Of 18,000 or so clones detected, more than 65% appear once; the ten largest clones hold 8.9%. The clonotype comes from an adult with rheumatoid arthritis. Material for sequencing was CD8+ T cells sorted from blood.

The CDR3 coding sequence is TGTGCCAGCAGCTTAGCGGGGGTAATAGAGACCCAGTACTTC. Its translation: CASSLAGVIETQYF. The rearrangement joins TRBV7-2 to TRBJ2-5; D may match TRBD1 or TRBD2 (5 bases each). V lost 0 bases, J lost 4 bases, and 9 bases lay in between. The CDR3 sequence is 14 residues long. CDR1 is SGHTA, CDR2 FQGNSA, per germline.